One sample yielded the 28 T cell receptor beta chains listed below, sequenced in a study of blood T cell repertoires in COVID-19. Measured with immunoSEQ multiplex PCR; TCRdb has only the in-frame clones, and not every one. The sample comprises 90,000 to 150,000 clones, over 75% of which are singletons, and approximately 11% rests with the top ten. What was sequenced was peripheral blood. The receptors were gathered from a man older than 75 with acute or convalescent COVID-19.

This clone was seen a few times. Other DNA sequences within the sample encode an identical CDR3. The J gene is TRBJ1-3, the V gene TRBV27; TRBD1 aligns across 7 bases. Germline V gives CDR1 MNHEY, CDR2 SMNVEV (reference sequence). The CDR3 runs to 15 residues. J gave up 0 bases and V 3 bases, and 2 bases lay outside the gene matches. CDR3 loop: CASSLAGGSGNTIYF. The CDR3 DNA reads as TGTGCCAGCAGTTTGGCAGGGGGCTCTGGAAACACCATATATTTT.

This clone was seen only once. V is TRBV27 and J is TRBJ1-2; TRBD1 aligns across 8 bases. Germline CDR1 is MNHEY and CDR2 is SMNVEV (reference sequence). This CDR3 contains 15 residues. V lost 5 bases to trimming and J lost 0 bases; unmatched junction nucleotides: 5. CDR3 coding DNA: TGTGCCAGCAGTAAAGGGACAGGAGCTAACTATGGCTACACCTTC. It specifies CASSKGTGANYGYTF.

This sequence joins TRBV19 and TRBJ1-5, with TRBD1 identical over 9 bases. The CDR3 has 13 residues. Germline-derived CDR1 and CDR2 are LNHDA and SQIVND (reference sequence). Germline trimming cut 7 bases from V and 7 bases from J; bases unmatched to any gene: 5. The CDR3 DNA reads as TGTGCCAGTACCCCAGACAGGGGGCAGCCCCAGCATTTT. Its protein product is CASTPDRGQPQHF.

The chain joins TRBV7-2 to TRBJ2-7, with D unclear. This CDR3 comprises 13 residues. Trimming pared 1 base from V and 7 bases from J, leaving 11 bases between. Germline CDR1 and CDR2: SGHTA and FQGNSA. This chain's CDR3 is CASSLVSLREQYF. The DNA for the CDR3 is TGTGCCAGCAGCTTAGTGAGCCTAAGAGAGCAGTACTTC.

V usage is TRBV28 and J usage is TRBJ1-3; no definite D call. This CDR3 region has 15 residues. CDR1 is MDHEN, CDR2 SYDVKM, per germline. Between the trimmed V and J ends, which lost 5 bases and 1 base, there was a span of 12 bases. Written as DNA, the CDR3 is TGTGCCAGCAGTCCCGCTGGAGTTTCTGGAAACACCATATATTTT. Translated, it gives CASSPAGVSGNTIYF.

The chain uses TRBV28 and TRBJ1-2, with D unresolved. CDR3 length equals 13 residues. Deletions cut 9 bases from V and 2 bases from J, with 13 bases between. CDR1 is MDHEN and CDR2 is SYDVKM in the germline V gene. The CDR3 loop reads CARQISGNYGYTF. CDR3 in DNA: TGTGCCAGACAGATCTCAGGAAACTATGGCTACACCTTC.

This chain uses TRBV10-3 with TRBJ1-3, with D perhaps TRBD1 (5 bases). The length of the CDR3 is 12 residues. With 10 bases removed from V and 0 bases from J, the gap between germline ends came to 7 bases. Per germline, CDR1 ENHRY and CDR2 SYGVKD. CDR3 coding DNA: TGTGCCAGTCAGGGCTCTGGAAACACCATATATTTT. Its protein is CASQGSGNTIYF.

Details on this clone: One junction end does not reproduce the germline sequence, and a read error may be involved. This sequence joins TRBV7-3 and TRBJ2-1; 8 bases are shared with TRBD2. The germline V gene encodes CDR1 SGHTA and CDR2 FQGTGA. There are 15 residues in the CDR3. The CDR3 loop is CASSLTSGAYNEQFF. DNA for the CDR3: TGTGCCAGCAGCCTAACTAGCGGCGCCTACAATGAGCAGTTCTTC.

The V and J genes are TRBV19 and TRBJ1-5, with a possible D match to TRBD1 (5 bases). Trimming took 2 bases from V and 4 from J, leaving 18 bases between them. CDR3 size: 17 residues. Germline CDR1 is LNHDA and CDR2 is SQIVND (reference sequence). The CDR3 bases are TGTGCCAGTAGTATACGGTCGGGACTCTTCGATAATCAGCCCCAGCATTTT. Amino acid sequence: CASSIRSGLFDNQPQHF.

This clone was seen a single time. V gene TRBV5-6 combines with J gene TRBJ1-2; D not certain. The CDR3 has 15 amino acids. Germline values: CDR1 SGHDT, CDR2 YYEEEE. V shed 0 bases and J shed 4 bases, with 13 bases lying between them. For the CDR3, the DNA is TGTGCCAGCAGCTTGGACCGATCAGTTTTCTATGGCTACACCTTC. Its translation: CASSLDRSVFYGYTF.

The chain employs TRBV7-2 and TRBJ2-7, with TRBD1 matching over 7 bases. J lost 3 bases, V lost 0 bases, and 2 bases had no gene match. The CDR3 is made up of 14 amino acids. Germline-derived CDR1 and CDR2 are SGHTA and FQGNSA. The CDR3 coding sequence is TGTGCCAGCAGCTTAGCTCACAGGGGCTACGAGCAGTACTTC. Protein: CASSLAHRGYEQYF.

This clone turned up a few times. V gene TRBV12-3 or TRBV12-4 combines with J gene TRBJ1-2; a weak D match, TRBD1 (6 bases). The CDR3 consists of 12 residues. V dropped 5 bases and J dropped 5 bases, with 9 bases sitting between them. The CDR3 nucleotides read TGTGCCAGCAGTCCTACAGGGTATGGCTACACCTTC. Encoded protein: CASSPTGYGYTF.

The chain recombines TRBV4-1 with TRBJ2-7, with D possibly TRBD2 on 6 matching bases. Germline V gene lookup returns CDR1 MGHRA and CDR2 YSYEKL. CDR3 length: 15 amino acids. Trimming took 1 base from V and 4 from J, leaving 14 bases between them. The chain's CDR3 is CASSQARGTPYEQYF. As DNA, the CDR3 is TGCGCCAGCAGCCAAGCCCGCGGGACTCCTTACGAGCAGTACTTC.

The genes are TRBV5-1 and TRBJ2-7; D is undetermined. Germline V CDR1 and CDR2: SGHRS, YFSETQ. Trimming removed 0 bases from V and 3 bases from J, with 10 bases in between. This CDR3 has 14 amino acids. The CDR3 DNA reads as TGCGCCAGCAGCTTGGTGCAGGCCTTCTACGAGCAGTACTTC. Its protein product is CASSLVQAFYEQYF.

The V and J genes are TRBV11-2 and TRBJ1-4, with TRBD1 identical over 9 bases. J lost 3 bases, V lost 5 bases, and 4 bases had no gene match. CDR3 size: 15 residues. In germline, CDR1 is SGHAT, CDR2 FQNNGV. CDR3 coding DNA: TGTGCCAGCAGCCCCCGACAGGGGGCTAATGAAAAACTGTTTTTT. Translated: CASSPRQGANEKLFF.

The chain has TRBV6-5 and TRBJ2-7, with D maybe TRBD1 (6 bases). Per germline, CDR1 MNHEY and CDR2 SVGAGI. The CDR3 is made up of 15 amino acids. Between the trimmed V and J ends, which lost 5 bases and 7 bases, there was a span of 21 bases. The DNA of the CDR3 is TGTGCCAGCAGTCCGCTCGGGACAAATGAGGTAGAGCAGTACTTC. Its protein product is CASSPLGTNEVEQYF.

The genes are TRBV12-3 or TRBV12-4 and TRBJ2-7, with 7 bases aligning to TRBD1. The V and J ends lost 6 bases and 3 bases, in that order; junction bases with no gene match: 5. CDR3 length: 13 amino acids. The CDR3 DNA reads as TGTGCCAGCAGCGGGACAGATCACTACGAGCAGTACTTC. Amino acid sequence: CASSGTDHYEQYF.

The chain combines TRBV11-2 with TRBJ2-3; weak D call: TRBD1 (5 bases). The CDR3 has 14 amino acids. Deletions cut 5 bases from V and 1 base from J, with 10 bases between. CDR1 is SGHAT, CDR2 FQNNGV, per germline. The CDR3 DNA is TGTGCCAGCAGCCCCGTCAGGGGCACAGATACGCAGTATTTT. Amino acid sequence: CASSPVRGTDTQYF.

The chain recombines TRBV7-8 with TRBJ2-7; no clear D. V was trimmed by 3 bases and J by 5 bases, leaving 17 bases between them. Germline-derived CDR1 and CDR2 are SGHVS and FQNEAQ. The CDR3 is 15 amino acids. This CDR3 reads CASSFRASGSDEQYF. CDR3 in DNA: TGTGCCAGCAGCTTCCGAGCCTCGGGTAGTGACGAGCAGTACTTC.

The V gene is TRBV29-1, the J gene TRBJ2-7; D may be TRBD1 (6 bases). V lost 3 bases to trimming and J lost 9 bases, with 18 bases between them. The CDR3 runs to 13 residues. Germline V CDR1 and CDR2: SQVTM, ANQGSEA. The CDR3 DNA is TGCAGCGTTGAGGGGACACAGTTTTTCGGGCAGTACTTC. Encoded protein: CSVEGTQFFGQYF.

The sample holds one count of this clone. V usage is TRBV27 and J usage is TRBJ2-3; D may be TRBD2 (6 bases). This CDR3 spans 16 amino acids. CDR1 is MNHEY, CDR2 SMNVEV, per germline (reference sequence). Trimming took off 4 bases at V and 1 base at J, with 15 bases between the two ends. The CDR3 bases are TGTGCCAGCAGTTCCGGGACTCATGGTCGCACAGATACGCAGTATTTT. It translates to CASSSGTHGRTDTQYF.

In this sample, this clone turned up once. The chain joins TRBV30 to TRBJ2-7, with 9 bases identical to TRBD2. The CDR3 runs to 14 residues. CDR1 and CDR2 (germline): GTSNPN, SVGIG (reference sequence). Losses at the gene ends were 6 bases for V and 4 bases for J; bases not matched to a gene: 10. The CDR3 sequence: CACRGNSGSYEQYF. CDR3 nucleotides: TGTGCCTGCCGCGGGAATAGCGGGAGTTACGAGCAGTACTTC. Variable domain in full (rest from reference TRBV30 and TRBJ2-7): SQTIHQWPATLVQPVGSPLSLECTVEGTSNPNLYWYRQAAGRGLQLLFYSVGIGQISSEVPQNLSASRPQDRQFILSSKKLLLSDSGFYLCACRGNSGSYEQYFGPGTRLTVT.

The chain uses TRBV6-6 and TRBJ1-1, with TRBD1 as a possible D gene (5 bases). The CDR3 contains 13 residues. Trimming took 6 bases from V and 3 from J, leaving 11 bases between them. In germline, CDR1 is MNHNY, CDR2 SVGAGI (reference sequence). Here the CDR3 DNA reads TGTGCCAGCAGCGTTCGGGGGGACACTGAAGCTTTCTTT. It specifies CASSVRGDTEAFF.

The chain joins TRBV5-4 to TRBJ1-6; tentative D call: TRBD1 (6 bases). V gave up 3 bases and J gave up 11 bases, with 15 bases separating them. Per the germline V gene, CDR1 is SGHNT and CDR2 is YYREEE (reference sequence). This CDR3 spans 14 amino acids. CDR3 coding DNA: TGTGCCAGCAGCTCCGGACAGATCAGGGCACCCCTCCACTTT. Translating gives CASSSGQIRAPLHF.

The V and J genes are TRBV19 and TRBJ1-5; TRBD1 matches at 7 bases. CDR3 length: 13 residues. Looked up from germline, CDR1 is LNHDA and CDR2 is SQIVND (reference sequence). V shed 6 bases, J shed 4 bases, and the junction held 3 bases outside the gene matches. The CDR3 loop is CASRGQTNQPQHF. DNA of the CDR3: TGTGCCAGTAGGGGACAGACTAATCAGCCCCAGCATTTT.

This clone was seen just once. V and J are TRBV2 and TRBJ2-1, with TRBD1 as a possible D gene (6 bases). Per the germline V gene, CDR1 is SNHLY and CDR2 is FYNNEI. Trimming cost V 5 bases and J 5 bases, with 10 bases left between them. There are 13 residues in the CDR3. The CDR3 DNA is TGTGCCAGCAGTACAGGGTACGACAATGAGCAGTTCTTC. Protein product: CASSTGYDNEQFF.

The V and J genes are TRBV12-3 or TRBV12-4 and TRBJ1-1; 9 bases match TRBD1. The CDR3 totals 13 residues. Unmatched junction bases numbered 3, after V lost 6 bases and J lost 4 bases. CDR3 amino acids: CASSRTGVTEAFF. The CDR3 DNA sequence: TGTGCCAGCAGCCGGACAGGGGTCACTGAAGCTTTCTTT.

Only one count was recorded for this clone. This CDR3 is CASSYLGAGEKLFF. The CDR3 DNA follows: TGTGCCAGCAGTTACTTGGGGGCCGGTGAAAAACTGTTTTTT. This chain uses TRBV6-2 or TRBV6-3 with TRBJ1-4, with D tentatively TRBD1 (6 bases). With 1 base removed from V and 7 bases from J, the gap between germline ends came to 10 bases. CDR3 size: 14 residues. CDR1 and CDR2 from the germline V gene are MNHEY and SVGEGT.